The 22 T cell receptor beta chains below all came from one sample that was sequenced in a study of CD8+CD57+ T cells in acquired aplastic anemia. The template for TCR beta VDJ and CDR3 sequence profiling was genomic DNA. TCRdb analysed the reads with MiXCR anew, one entry per CDR3 protein. The table shows 100,000 to 150,000 distinct CDR3 sequences, with 40% occurring only once. All sequencing subjects had displayed CD8+CD57+ cell expansion on flow cytometry. The sequencing sample was made of sorted CD4+, CD8+, or CD8+CD57+ T cells (not recorded which) from PBMCs. Source of these receptors: a human donor with aplastic anemia.

This clonotype was detected once. This sequence may be a read error, since a much larger clone differs from it by one base. Lacking the conserved final phenylalanine or tryptophan, this CDR3 likely reflects a read error. The J gene is TRBJ1-5, the V gene TRBV6-1; D is undetermined. CDR1 is MNHNS and CDR2 is SASEGT in the germline V gene. The CDR3 contains 13 residues. Between the trimmed V and J ends, which lost 7 bases and 2 bases, there was a span of 9 bases. The CDR3 sequence: CASTPGGNQPQHS. CDR3 in DNA: TGTGCCAGCACCCCCGGGGGCAATCAGCCCCAGCATTCT.

The rearrangement uses TRBV18 and TRBJ2-5; D possibly corresponds to TRBD1 (5 bases). CDR1 KGHSH and CDR2 LQKENI come from the germline V gene. V was trimmed by 3 bases and J by 3 bases, leaving 14 bases between them. This CDR3 spans 15 amino acids. The DNA of the CDR3 is TGTGCCAGCTCACCCCTTCCGACAGCAAAAGAGACCCAGTACTTC. Protein: CASSPLPTAKETQYF.

The chain has TRBV29-1 and TRBJ1-2, with D unclear. Trimming pared 2 bases from V and 6 bases from J, leaving 16 bases between. The germline V gene encodes CDR1 SQVTM and CDR2 ANQGSEA. This CDR3 has 14 amino acids. CDR3 sequence: CSVEKSGMGDGYTF. The CDR3 nucleotides read TGCAGCGTTGAAAAAAGTGGGATGGGAGATGGCTACACCTTC.

V and J are TRBV4-1 and TRBJ2-1, with D possibly TRBD2 on 7 matching bases. Trimming shortened V by 1 base and J by 10 bases, and 11 bases separated the two germline ends. Germline V lookup: CDR1 MGHRA, CDR2 YSYEKL. This CDR3 comprises 13 residues. In DNA, the CDR3 is TGCGCCAGCAGCCAAGTTCGCGGGGGCGAGCAGTTCTTC. Translation: CASSQVRGGEQFF.

In this sample, this clonotype turned up many times. The rearrangement uses TRBV12-3 or TRBV12-4 and TRBJ2-4; D is ambiguous. V lost 5 bases to trimming and J lost 7 bases, with 9 bases between them. CDR3 length: 12 residues. The CDR3 loop is CASSPDLNIQYF. The CDR3 DNA reads as TGTGCCAGCAGTCCAGATTTGAACATTCAGTACTTC.

V and J are TRBV25-1 and TRBJ2-7; D call uncertain. Trimming cost V 3 bases and J 0 bases, with 3 bases left between them. Germline CDR1 is MGHDK and CDR2 is SYGVNS. The CDR3 has 12 residues. CDR3: CASSETSYEQYF. CDR3 DNA sequence: TGTGCCAGCAGTGAGACCTCCTACGAGCAGTACTTC.

This clonotype was detected many times. V gene TRBV5-1 combines with J gene TRBJ1-4, with D perhaps TRBD1 (6 bases). Germline assignment: CDR1 SGHRS and CDR2 YFSETQ. This CDR3 is 12 amino acids long. The V and J ends lost 4 bases and 8 bases respectively, with 9 bases between them. The CDR3 nucleotides are TGCGCCAGCAGCCCTGACAGGGAAAAACTGTTTTTT. This translates into CASSPDREKLFF.

Details on this clonotype: A much larger clonotype is one base distant, so this may be a read error. The J gene is TRBJ2-3, the V gene TRBV9; 14 bases are shared with TRBD2. The CDR3 covers 20 residues. Germline loops: CDR1 SGDLS, CDR2 YYNGEE. In nucleotides, the CDR3 is TGTGCCAGCAGCGTCTTGCCTGGGACTAGCGGGGGTCCTAGCACAGTTACGCAGTATTTT. The encoded protein is CASSVLPGTSGGPSTVTQYF. Combining the CDR3 with reference TRBV9 and TRBJ2-3 gives the whole variable domain DSGVTQTPKHLITATGQRVTLRCSPRSGDLSVYWYQQSLDQGLQFLIQYYNGEERAKGNILERFSAQQFPDLHSELNLSSLELGDSALYFCASSVLPGTSGGPSTVTQYFGPGTRLTVL.

This clonotype was counted ten times or more. The chain combines TRBV7-3 with TRBJ1-1; no reliable D call. The CDR3 sequence is 14 residues long. V was clipped by 0 bases and J by 4 bases, with 9 bases between them. Germline CDR1 and CDR2: SGHTA and FQGTGA. CDR3: CASSLTGMATEAFF. The CDR3 bases are TGTGCCAGCAGCTTAACAGGGATGGCCACTGAAGCTTTCTTT. The full variable domain, rest sourced from reference TRBV7-3 and TRBJ1-1, is GAGVSQTPSNKVTEKGKYVELRCDPISGHTALYWYRQSLGQGPEFLIYFQGTGAADDSGLPNDRFFAVRPEGSVSTLKIQRTERGDSAVYLCASSLTGMATEAFFGQGTRLTVV.

The chain recombines TRBV7-9 with TRBJ2-2; D is uncertain. The CDR3 extends over 14 amino acids. Between the trimmed V and J ends, which lost 10 bases and 0 bases, there was a span of 12 bases. Looked up from germline, CDR1 is SEHNR and CDR2 is FQNEAQ (reference sequence). The CDR3 is CAKSAVPNTGELFF. Written as DNA, the CDR3 is TGTGCCAAATCGGCAGTCCCGAACACCGGGGAGCTGTTTTTT.

Details on this clonotype: Just one base apart from a much larger clone, this may be a read error. V is TRBV19 and J is TRBJ1-4, with a tentative D call TRBD1 (5 bases). Trimming shortened V by 3 bases and J by 7 bases, and 18 bases separated the two germline ends. There are 16 residues in the CDR3. Germline V gene lookup returns CDR1 LNHDA and CDR2 SQIVND (reference sequence). Here the CDR3 DNA reads TGTGCCAGTAGTATTCCCGGCAGGGATGCGAGTGAAAAACTGTTTTTT. This gives the protein CASSIPGRDASEKLFF.

The chain recombines TRBV27 with TRBJ2-3, with D perhaps being TRBD1 or TRBD2 (5 bases each). Germline V gene lookup returns CDR1 MNHEY and CDR2 SMNVEV (reference sequence). V lost 0 bases and J 6 bases, leaving 7 bases between the germline ends. CDR3 size: 13 residues. The chain's CDR3 is CASSLSWGDTQYF. CDR3 bases: TGTGCCAGCAGTTTATCGTGGGGGGATACGCAGTATTTT.

J is TRBJ2-7 and V is TRBV18; D ambiguous. The CDR3 totals 17 residues. The germline gives CDR1 KGHSH, CDR2 LQKENI. With 3 bases removed from V and 9 bases from J, the gap between germline ends came to 27 bases. The DNA for the CDR3 is TGTGCCAGCTCACCTAAAACCAATGGGATAACCTACGAAGGGCAGTACTTC. Translating gives CASSPKTNGITYEGQYF.

Turning to this clonotype: Possible read error: a much larger clone is one base away. The chain links TRBV4-2 to TRBJ1-2; possible D gene TRBD1, 6 bases. The CDR3 has 14 amino acids. Germline-derived CDR1 and CDR2 are LGHNA and YNFKEQ. The CDR3 loop reads CASGQLTGGYGYTF. As DNA, the CDR3 is TGTGCCAGCGGCCAATTGACAGGAGGGTATGGCTACACCTTC.

This clonotype was counted ten times or more. The chain uses TRBV20-1 and TRBJ1-2; maybe TRBD1 (6 bases). Deletions cut 2 bases from V and 4 bases from J, with 17 bases between. The germline gives CDR1 DFQATT, CDR2 SNEGSKA (reference sequence). The CDR3 length is 15 residues. Here the CDR3 reads CSARIHGGASYGYTF. The CDR3 bases are TGCAGTGCTAGAATTCACGGGGGCGCTTCCTATGGCTACACCTTC.

This clonotype was observed many times. The J gene is TRBJ2-3, the V gene TRBV2, with 9 nucleotides matching TRBD2. The trim removed 3 bases at V and 2 bases at J, leaving 6 bases unmatched. The germline V gene encodes CDR1 SNHLY and CDR2 FYNNEI. CDR3 length equals 16 residues. CDR3 nucleotide sequence: TGTGCCAGCAGTGATCTGGCGGGGGGGAACACAGATACGCAGTATTTT. Translation: CASSDLAGGNTDTQYF.

With respect to this clonotype: At one end, the junction sequence differs from germline, possibly due to a read error. The rearrangement uses TRBV14 and TRBJ1-1; D uncertain. The length of the CDR3 is 13 residues. The germline V gene encodes CDR1 SGHDN and CDR2 FVKESK. CDR3 region: CASSRVAGTEAFF. In DNA, the CDR3 is TGCGCCAGCAGCCGAGTCGCAGGCACTGAAGCTTTCTTT.

The chain joins TRBV3-1 to TRBJ1-2, with 8 bases aligning to TRBD1. The CDR3 length is 18 residues. V shed 0 bases, J shed 3 bases, and the junction held 12 bases outside the gene matches. Germline loops: CDR1 LGHDT, CDR2 YNNKEL (reference sequence). DNA of the CDR3: TGTGCCAGCAGCCAAGACTTGGCCCCGGGACAGGTTGACTATGGCTACACCTTC. Residues: CASSQDLAPGQVDYGYTF.

This chain uses TRBV19 with TRBJ2-7; 10 bases fit TRBD1. The CDR3 is made up of 15 amino acids. Germline trimming cut 4 bases from V and 0 bases from J; bases unmatched to any gene: 3. Germline CDR1 is LNHDA and CDR2 is SQIVND (reference sequence). The CDR3 DNA sequence: TGTGCCAGTAGTAAGGGACAGGGGACCTCCTACGAGCAGTACTTC. This gives the protein CASSKGQGTSYEQYF.

Only a few counts were recorded for this clonotype. This sequence joins TRBV5-1 and TRBJ2-5; 11 bases align to TRBD1. The CDR3 is made up of 18 amino acids. The germline V gene has CDR1 SGHRS and CDR2 YFSETQ. J was trimmed by 1 base and V by 0 bases; bases with no gene match: 8. The CDR3 DNA follows: TGCGCCAGCAGCTTGGGGACAGGGGGCGCGGGGGTCCAAGAGACCCAGTACTTC. Its translation: CASSLGTGGAGVQETQYF.

This clonotype was counted only a few times. V gene TRBV29-1 combines with J gene TRBJ2-3; TRBD1 aligns across 7 bases. CDR3 length: 12 amino acids. From germline, CDR1 is SQVTM and CDR2 ANQGSEA. V lost 3 bases to trimming and J lost 6 bases; unmatched junction nucleotides: 3. The CDR3, as DNA: TGCAGCGTTGAGACAGGGATCGATACGCAGTATTTT. Protein sequence: CSVETGIDTQYF.

This clonotype came up a few times. As DNA, the CDR3 is TGTGCCAGCAGTTCCCGAGCGGGGAGTACTGGAAACACCATATATTTT. As protein: CASSSRAGSTGNTIYF. This chain connects TRBV6-5 to TRBJ1-3; D is unclear. The CDR3 consists of 16 residues. V lost 4 bases, J lost 2 bases, and 15 bases lay in between. CDR1 MNHEY and CDR2 SVGAGI come from the germline V gene.